A single sample gave rise to the 8 T cell receptor beta chains below, sequenced in a study of cytomegalovirus exposure and HLA in healthy donors. The method was immunoSEQ multiplex PCR; TCRdb's version includes in-frame clones alone and lacks a portion of them. The sample carries about 400,000 clones, 75% to 90% recorded once. Sequenced input: PBMCs. All receptors derive from a woman in her late teens or twenties in good health and CMV-seronegative.

This chain connects TRBV5-1 to TRBJ1-1; perhaps TRBD1 as D (6 bases). V gave up 4 bases and J gave up 3 bases, with 16 bases separating them. The CDR3 length is 15 residues. Germline-derived CDR1 and CDR2 are SGHRS and YFSETQ. For the CDR3, the DNA is TGCGCCAGCAGCCCAAGAGGGGGGGCGCACACTGAAGCTTTCTTT. It translates to CASSPRGGAHTEAFF.

J is TRBJ2-3 and V is TRBV28; D perhaps matches TRBD1 (5 bases). The CDR3 runs to 15 residues. CDR1 and CDR2 from the germline V gene are MDHEN and SYDVKM. Deletions cut 1 base from V and 5 bases from J, with 13 bases between. The chain's CDR3 is CASSLYGAGKDTQYF. The DNA for the CDR3 is TGTGCCAGCAGTTTATATGGTGCAGGGAAAGATACGCAGTATTTT.

This chain uses TRBV18 with TRBJ1-1; D remains ambiguous. V lost 3 bases and J 0 bases, leaving 17 bases between the germline ends. This CDR3 region has 17 residues. Germline V CDR1 and CDR2: KGHSH, LQKENI. CDR3 bases: TGTGCCAGCTCACCCCCGGGGTGGTCGCGAGTGAACACTGAAGCTTTCTTT. Translating gives CASSPPGWSRVNTEAFF.

This chain joins TRBV9 and TRBJ2-1; 9 nucleotides agree with TRBD2. The J segment lost 5 bases and the V segment lost 3 bases, leaving 9 bases of the junction unmatched. This CDR3 has 16 amino acids. CDR1 and CDR2 from the germline V gene are SGDLS and YYNGEE. CDR3 amino acids: CASSAGGLAGNNEQFF. CDR3 sequence (DNA): TGTGCCAGCAGCGCCGGCGGGCTAGCGGGGAACAATGAGCAGTTCTTC.

The V and J genes are TRBV6-1 and TRBJ2-5; tentative D call: TRBD1 (5 bases). Germline lookup yields CDR1 MNHNS and CDR2 SASEGT. The CDR3 covers 14 residues. The V end lost 8 bases, the J end lost 4 bases, and 17 bases lay between the germline ends. CDR3 region: CASADEDMRETQYF. The CDR3 coding sequence is TGTGCCAGCGCGGACGAGGACATGAGAGAGACCCAGTACTTC.

This sequence joins TRBV27 and TRBJ1-1; TRBD1 agrees at 10 bases. The V segment lost 4 bases and the J segment 4 bases; nucleotides outside the gene matches: 6. Looked up from germline, CDR1 is MNHEY and CDR2 is SMNVEV (reference sequence). This CDR3 has 15 amino acids. In nucleotides, the CDR3 is TGTGCCAGCAGTTCAGTAGGGACAGGGGTCACTGAAGCTTTCTTT. It is translated as CASSSVGTGVTEAFF.

This clone is a singleton in its sample. The rearrangement links TRBV2 to TRBJ2-2; 9 nucleotides line up with TRBD2. The CDR3 extends over 17 amino acids. With V trimmed by 7 bases and J by 4 bases, 13 bases remained unmatched. Looked up from germline, CDR1 is SNHLY and CDR2 is FYNNEI. For the CDR3, the DNA is TGTGCCAGCATTTCTGCGAGGAGCGGGGGGTTCACCGGGGAGCTGTTTTTT. Translated, it gives CASISARSGGFTGELFF.

The V gene is TRBV13, the J gene TRBJ2-7; 9 bases match TRBD2. Trimming took 4 bases from V and 7 from J; bases not matched to a gene: 11. The CDR3 has 15 amino acids. Germline CDR1 PRHDT, CDR2 FYEKMQ (reference sequence). CDR3 protein: CASSYGGGGPEEQYF. The CDR3 coding sequence is TGTGCCAGCAGCTATGGCGGGGGGGGGCCAGAAGAGCAGTACTTC.